This T cell receptor (beta chain) was obtained from a study of cytomegalovirus exposure and HLA in healthy donors. PCR primers comprised 60 Vbeta and 13 Jbeta primers. The table came from immunoSEQ multiplex PCR; TCRdb's copy has only in-frame clones and leaves some out. The sample records approximately 150,000 clones, about 83% being singletons. Despite likely unrecorded immune exposures, the donors were nominally healthy at the time of sampling. V lost 6 bases, J lost 7 bases, and 12 bases stayed unmatched. In germline, CDR1 is MNHNY, CDR2 SVGAGI (reference sequence). CDR3 size: 16 residues. This clone has more than one count but fewer than ten.

This chain connects TRBV6-6 to TRBJ2-1; 10 bases align to TRBD2. The receptor's source is a woman in her thirties in good health and CMV-seronegative. The sequenced sample was PBMCs. The CDR3 loop is CASSLPGLAADNEQFF. CDR3 sequence (DNA): TGTGCCAGCAGCCTACCCGGACTAGCGGCAGATAATGAGCAGTTCTTC.